What follows are 20 T cell receptor beta chains derived from one specimen sequenced in a study of blood T cell repertoires in COVID-19. The protocol was immunoSEQ multiplex PCR, while the TCRdb copy is restricted to in-frame clones and leaves out a portion. Of 200,000 to 250,000 clones listed, about 85% were seen once; the top ten hold around 18%. Sequenced sample: peripheral blood. The receptors originated from a woman aged 80 or over with active or convalescent COVID-19.

J is TRBJ2-1 and V is TRBV6-6; no clear D gene. CDR1 MNHNY and CDR2 SVGAGI come from the germline V gene (reference sequence). The CDR3 loop spans 15 amino acids. V shed 2 bases and J shed 0 bases, with 8 bases lying between them. DNA of the CDR3: TGTGCCAGCAGTTACCCCACCGGCTCCTACAATGAGCAGTTCTTC. Translation gives CASSYPTGSYNEQFF.

The chain recombines TRBV14 with TRBJ1-1; 11 bases are a match to TRBD1. The CDR3 spans 16 residues. Trimming at V came to 4 bases and at J to 4 bases, leaving 8 bases not matched to a gene. CDR1 SGHDN and CDR2 FVKESK come from the germline V gene. The CDR3 DNA sequence: TGTGCCAGCAGCCGAGGACAGGGGGCGCGGGGCACTGAAGCTTTCTTT. Translated: CASSRGQGARGTEAFF.

This rearrangement joins TRBV15 to TRBJ2-1, with 7 bases identical to TRBD2. The germline gives CDR1 LNHNV, CDR2 YYDKDF (reference sequence). The CDR3 sequence is 17 residues long. Trimming removed 0 bases from V and 9 bases from J; junction bases left unmatched: 14. The CDR3 coding sequence is TGTGCCACCAGCAGAGAACCCTGGCCGGGCGGGAGCACTGAGCAGTTCTTC. This gives the protein CATSREPWPGGSTEQFF.

The chain carries TRBV30 and TRBJ2-3; 12 nucleotides agree with TRBD2. After removal of 1 base from V and 8 bases from J, the junction contained 4 bases not matched to a gene. The CDR3 runs to 14 residues. Germline-derived CDR1 and CDR2 are GTSNPN and SVGIG (reference sequence). The CDR3 DNA follows: TGTGCCTGGAGTGGACTAGCGGGAGCCGGTACGCAGTATTTT. Translation: CAWSGLAGAGTQYF.

V gene TRBV5-6 combines with J gene TRBJ1-5; D is unclear. The CDR3 sequence is 16 residues long. The ends were cut back, 0 bases at V and 3 bases at J, with 13 bases in the middle. Germline V lookup: CDR1 SGHDT, CDR2 YYEEEE. Here the CDR3 reads CASSLGFGQTNQPQHF. The CDR3 DNA sequence: TGTGCCAGCAGCTTGGGTTTTGGGCAGACCAATCAGCCCCAGCATTTT.

The rearrangement uses TRBV18 and TRBJ1-4; the match to TRBD1 covers 7 bases. With 3 bases clipped from V and 5 bases from J, the junction kept 12 bases outside the gene matches. Germline-derived CDR1 and CDR2 are KGHSH and LQKENI. This CDR3 comprises 17 residues. CDR3 nucleotide sequence: TGTGCCAGCTCACCCAACAGGGGAGAGGGGAACAATGAAAAACTGTTTTTT. Encoded protein: CASSPNRGEGNNEKLFF.

This clone was seen once. The chain uses TRBV18 and TRBJ1-4; 11 bases line up with TRBD1. The CDR3 covers 14 residues. The germline V gene has CDR1 KGHSH and CDR2 LQKENI. The V gene end was trimmed by 3 bases and the J gene end by 7 bases; junction bases not matched to a gene: 1. The CDR3 DNA follows: TGTGCCAGCTCACCCGGGACAGGGGGTGAAAAACTGTTTTTT. Protein: CASSPGTGGEKLFF.

This clone was seen only a few times. The chain has TRBV20-1 and TRBJ2-7, with D unclear. Germline loops: CDR1 DFQATT, CDR2 SNEGSKA (reference sequence). V lost 3 bases and J 7 bases, leaving 16 bases between the germline ends. This CDR3 contains 13 residues. CDR3 protein: CSASIAVRREQYF. In DNA form, the CDR3 reads TGCAGTGCTAGTATCGCGGTGAGAAGGGAGCAGTACTTC.

This chain uses TRBV4-3 with TRBJ1-2; D might be TRBD1 (5 bases). The CDR3 runs to 15 residues. V was clipped by 0 bases and J by 7 bases, with 15 bases between them. Germline lookup yields CDR1 LGHNA and CDR2 YSLEER. In DNA, the CDR3 is TGCGCCAGCAGCCAAGAGGCAGGGAATGAAGCTGGCTACACCTTC. The encoded protein is CASSQEAGNEAGYTF.

The chain couples TRBV2 to TRBJ2-5, with TRBD2 matching 7 bases. V lost 1 base, J lost 8 bases, and 1 base stayed unmatched. This CDR3 region has 12 residues. The germline gives CDR1 SNHLY, CDR2 FYNNEI. CDR3 bases: TGTGCCAGCAGTGAAGGGGGGGGAACCCAGTACTTC. Protein sequence: CASSEGGGTQYF.

This clone was recorded a few times. V and J are TRBV3-1 (or the pseudogene TRBV3-2) and TRBJ2-2; D ambiguous. The CDR3 is made up of 13 amino acids. From germline, CDR1 is LGHDT and CDR2 YNNKEL (reference sequence). V was trimmed by 6 bases and J by 4 bases, leaving 9 bases between them. CDR3 nucleotide sequence: TGTGCCAGCAGGGAGAGGTTCACCGGGGAGCTGTTTTTT. It is translated as CASRERFTGELFF.

This CDR3 is CAISEYRGGGYTF. CDR3 bases: TGTGCCATCAGTGAGTACAGGGGAGGTGGCTACACCTTC. V usage is TRBV10-3 and J usage is TRBJ1-2, with TRBD1 matching 7 bases. The CDR3 spans 13 residues. V was pared by 1 base and J by 7 bases, with 3 bases of the junction left unmatched. The germline V gene has CDR1 ENHRY and CDR2 SYGVKD.

The chain carries TRBV6-5 and TRBJ2-1; D possibly corresponds to TRBD2 (5 bases). Germline CDR1 and CDR2: MNHEY and SVGAGI. The CDR3 consists of 14 residues. Deletions cut 7 bases from V and 5 bases from J, with 15 bases between. The CDR3 here is CASNSGIPNNEQFF. CDR3 nucleotides: TGTGCCAGCAATTCCGGGATCCCCAACAATGAGCAGTTCTTC.

The sample holds a few counts of this clone. The chain uses TRBV7-8 and TRBJ1-2; 7 nucleotides agree with TRBD1. This CDR3 spans 15 amino acids. The junction had 9 bases not matched to a gene; V was cut back by 4 bases and J by 4 bases. CDR1 is SGHVS and CDR2 is FQNEAQ in the germline V gene. The CDR3 is CASSSSPGTVYGYTF. The CDR3 DNA reads as TGTGCCAGCAGCTCCTCCCCCGGGACAGTCTATGGCTACACCTTC.

This clone was picked up one time. The chain couples TRBV30 to TRBJ1-3; D gene uncertain. V was cut by 0 bases and J by 1 base, with 4 bases left in between. The CDR3 has 13 amino acids. Germline loops: CDR1 GTSNPN, CDR2 SVGIG (reference sequence). This CDR3 is CAWSVQSGNTIYF. CDR3 sequence (DNA): TGTGCCTGGAGTGTCCAGTCTGGAAACACCATATATTTT.

The V gene is TRBV7-2, the J gene TRBJ1-1; maybe TRBD1 (5 bases). CDR1 is SGHTA, CDR2 FQGNSA, per germline. CDR3 size: 12 residues. Trimming shortened V by 3 bases and J by 5 bases, and 7 bases separated the two germline ends. The CDR3 loop is CASSLGRTEAFF. The CDR3 DNA sequence: TGTGCCAGCAGCTTGGGGCGGACTGAAGCTTTCTTT.

This sequence joins TRBV28 and TRBJ2-7; D remains unclear. This CDR3 spans 14 amino acids. Germline V CDR1 and CDR2: MDHEN, SYDVKM. V was shortened by 5 bases and J by 0 bases, with 11 bases between the two germline ends. CDR3 bases: TGTGCCAGCAGTGTGAACAGCATCTCCTACGAGCAGTACTTC. It is translated as CASSVNSISYEQYF.

This clone came up a few times. This chain joins TRBV18 and TRBJ2-1; TRBD2 agrees at 11 bases. V lost 0 bases to trimming and J lost 7 bases; unmatched junction nucleotides: 8. This CDR3 comprises 17 residues. The germline gives CDR1 KGHSH, CDR2 LQKENI. The DNA for the CDR3 is TGTGCCAGCTCACCACCGGGCCTAGCGGGAGGCAGTAATGAGCAGTTCTTC. Its translation is CASSPPGLAGGSNEQFF.

The CDR3 is CASSLQGKETQYF. The CDR3 coding sequence is TGCGCCAGCAGCTTGCAGGGGAAAGAGACCCAGTACTTC. This rearrangement joins TRBV5-1 to TRBJ2-5; D may be TRBD1 (6 bases). The CDR3 length is 13 residues. V lost 1 base and J 3 bases, leaving 7 bases between the germline ends. The V gene's germline CDR1 is SGHRS and CDR2 YFSETQ. Full variable domain (rest looked up from reference TRBV5-1 and TRBJ2-5): KAGVTQTPRYLIKTRGQQVTLSCSPISGHRSVSWYQQTPGQGLQFLFEYFSETQRNKGNFPGRFSGRQFSNSRSEMNVSTLELGDSALYLCASSLQGKETQYFGPGTRLLVL.

The sample holds a few counts of this clone. The chain is built from TRBV14 and TRBJ2-2, with D possibly matching TRBD1 (7 bases). The CDR3 is 16 residues long. V was clipped by 1 base and J by 5 bases, with 14 bases between them. CDR1 and CDR2 (germline): SGHDN, FVKESK. The CDR3 is CASSQVGGGRTGELFF. The CDR3 DNA reads TGTGCCAGCAGCCAAGTTGGAGGGGGCCGGACCGGGGAGCTGTTTTTT. Together with reference TRBV14 and TRBJ2-2, the CDR3 gives the full variable domain: EAGVTQFPSHSVIEKGQTVTLRCDPISGHDNLYWYRRVMGKEIKFLLHFVKESKQDESGMPNNRFLAERTGGTYSTLKVQPAELEDSGVYFCASSQVGGGRTGELFFGEGSRLTVL.